Listed below are T cell receptor beta chains from one sample, sequenced in a study of shared clonotypes between healthy human individuals. Some clones are missing from TCRdb's copy, which holds only in-frame ones; the method was immunoSEQ multiplex PCR. The profile shows approximately 940,000 clones, more than 75% of them singletons. Sequences were obtained from memory CD4+ T cells sorted from blood. These receptors were collected from a man aged 18 to 35 in good health. Each CDR3 is given with its conserved first and last residue.

TRBV7-2	CASSTRDGRANVLTF
TRBV10-3	CAISESNRGDYTF
TRBV5-1	CASSDQPGQGNTIYF
TRBV5-4	CASSFDRNTEAFF
TRBV6-5	CASSQIYEQYF
TRBV18	CASSPPSSGNNEQFF
TRBV5-1	CASSLEGDSSYEQYF
TRBV21-1	CASSSPQNTGELFF
TRBV19	CASSFRTRDRSGYTF
TRBV21-1	CASSKALRTGTGSNQPQHF
TRBV6-5	CASSYGDRDGGYTF
TRBV7-2	CASSFGAADTQYF
TRBV27	CASSPTRGFTDTQYF
TRBV29-1	CSVTSGRESYNEQFF
TRBV5-1	CASSRTATYEQYF
TRBV11-2	CASSQMTGTYEQYF
TRBV7-6	CASSLASKEVGGELFF
TRBV30	CAWGTGSTDTQYF